This T cell receptor beta chain was captured in a study of T cell repertoires in cytomegalovirus infection. Whole-study context: In the study, CMV epitopes included recently identified HLA-C-restricted and well-studied HLA-B-restricted ones. Indicated by public TCR beta signatures were CMV infection and matching HLA type. Study conclusions and caveats: Identification of carriers of CMV plus the relevant HLA was achieved through cumulative public TCR beta family frequency. In two of eight donors, the top clonotype was HLA-C-restricted CMV-specific.

This CDR3 spans 14 amino acids. The germline V gene encodes CDR1 ENHRY and CDR2 SYGVKD. Trimming took 6 bases from V and 7 from J, leaving 16 bases between them. Turning to this clonotype: No antigen is known for it.

TCRdb re-called the reads with MiXCR, one entry per CDR3 protein. The sample contains 800,000 to 950,000 distinct CDR3 sequences, less than 35% of which appear only once. Sequenced here: cultured CD8+ T cells from PBMCs, sampled from culture after CMV antigen stimulation. The clonotype originates from a human donor in good health (CMV status not recorded). Some clones in this sample may be carry-over from other donors' samples. The chain combines TRBV10-3 with TRBJ2-1; D is perhaps TRBD2 (6 bases). CDR3 sequence: CAISGAGGENEQFF. The CDR3, as DNA: TGTGCCATCAGCGGAGCGGGCGGTGAGAATGAGCAGTTCTTC.